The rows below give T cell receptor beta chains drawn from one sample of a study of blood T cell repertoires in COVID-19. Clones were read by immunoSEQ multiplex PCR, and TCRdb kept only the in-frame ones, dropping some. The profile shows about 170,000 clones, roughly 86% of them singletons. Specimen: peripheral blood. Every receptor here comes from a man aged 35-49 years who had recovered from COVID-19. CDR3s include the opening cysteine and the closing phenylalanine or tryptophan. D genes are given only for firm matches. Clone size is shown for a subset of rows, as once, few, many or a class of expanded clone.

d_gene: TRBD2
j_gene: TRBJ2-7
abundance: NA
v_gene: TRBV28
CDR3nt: TGTGCCAGCAGTTTTTTTGCCGGCGGGAGTGGCGCCTACGAGCAGTACTTC
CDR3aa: CASSFFAGGSGAYEQYF

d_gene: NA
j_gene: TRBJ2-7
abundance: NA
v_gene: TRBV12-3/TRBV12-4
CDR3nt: TGTGCCAGCAGTCCGGGAGCCTACGAGCAGTACTTC
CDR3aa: CASSPGAYEQYF

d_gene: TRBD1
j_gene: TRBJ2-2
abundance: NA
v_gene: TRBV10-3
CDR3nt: TGTGCCGTTCCGGGACAGGGGAACACCGGGGAGCTGTTTTTT
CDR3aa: CAVPGQGNTGELFF

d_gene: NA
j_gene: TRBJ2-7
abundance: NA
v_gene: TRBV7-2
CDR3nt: TGTGCCAGCAGCCAGCAGGAGGGTAGGGCTGAACTGTACTTC
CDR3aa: CASSQQEGRAELYF

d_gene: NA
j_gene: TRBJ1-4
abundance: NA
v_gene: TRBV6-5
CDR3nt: TGTGCCAGCAGTCGACAGGCCAACCTTGAAAAACTGTTTTTT
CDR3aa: CASSRQANLEKLFF

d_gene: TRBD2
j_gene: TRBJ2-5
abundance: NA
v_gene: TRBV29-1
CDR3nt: TGCAGCGTTGATCGGCTAGCGGGGGAAGAGACCCAGTACTTC
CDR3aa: CSVDRLAGEETQYF

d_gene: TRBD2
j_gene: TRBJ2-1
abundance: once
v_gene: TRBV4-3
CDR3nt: TGCGCCAGCAGCCAAGATCGATTTAGCGGGACCTACAATGAGCAGTTCTTC
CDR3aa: CASSQDRFSGTYNEQFF

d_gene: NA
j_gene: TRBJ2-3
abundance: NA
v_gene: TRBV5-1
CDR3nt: TGCGCCAGCAGCATTTCGACATCCTACACAGATACGCAGTATTTT
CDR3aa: CASSISTSYTDTQYF

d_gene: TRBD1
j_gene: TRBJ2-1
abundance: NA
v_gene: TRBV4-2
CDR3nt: TGTGCCAGCAGCCAAGGGGACAGGGGGCTCTACAATGAGCAGTTCTTC
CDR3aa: CASSQGDRGLYNEQFF

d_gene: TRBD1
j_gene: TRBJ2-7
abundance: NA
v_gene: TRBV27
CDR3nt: TGTGCCAGCAGCGACAGGGGTTCCTACGAGCAGTACTTC
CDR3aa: CASSDRGSYEQYF

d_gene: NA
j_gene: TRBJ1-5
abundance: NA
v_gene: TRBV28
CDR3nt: TGTGCCAGCAGTGGGCCGGAGGGCGGTCAGCCCCAGCATTTT
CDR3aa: CASSGPEGGQPQHF

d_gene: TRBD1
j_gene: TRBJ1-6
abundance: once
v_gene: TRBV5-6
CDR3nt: TGTGCCAGCAGCTCGACAGGGATGGCTACTTTGAATTCACCCCTCCACTTT
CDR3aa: CASSSTGMATLNSPLHF

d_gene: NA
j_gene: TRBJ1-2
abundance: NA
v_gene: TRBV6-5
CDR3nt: TGTGCCAGCAGTTACGAACAACAGGGTTTATATGGCTACACCTTC
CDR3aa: CASSYEQQGLYGYTF

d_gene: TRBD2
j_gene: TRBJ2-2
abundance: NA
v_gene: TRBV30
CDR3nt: TGTGCCTGGAGTAGGCAGGGAGGGACCGGGGAGCTGTTTTTT
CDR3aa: CAWSRQGGTGELFF

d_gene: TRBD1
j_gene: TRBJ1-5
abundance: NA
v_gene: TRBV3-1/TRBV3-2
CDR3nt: TGTGCCAGCAGCCGGTCGGACAGGGATCAGCCCCAGCATTTT
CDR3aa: CASSRSDRDQPQHF

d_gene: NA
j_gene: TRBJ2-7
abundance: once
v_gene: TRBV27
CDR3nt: TGTGCCAGCAGTCCCGACAGAACCTACGAGCAGTACTTC
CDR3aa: CASSPDRTYEQYF

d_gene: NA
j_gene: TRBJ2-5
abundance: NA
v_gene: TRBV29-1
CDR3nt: TGCAGCGTCCCGGGAGCCGGAGGTCGAGAGACCCAGTACTTC
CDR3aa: CSVPGAGGRETQYF

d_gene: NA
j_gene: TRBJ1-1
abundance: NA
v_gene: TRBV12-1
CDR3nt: TGTGCCAGCAGCTCCAACAGTCGGGACAGGGGGAGCAAAAGGGACACTGAAGCTTTCTTT
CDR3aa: CASSSNSRDRGSKRDTEAFF

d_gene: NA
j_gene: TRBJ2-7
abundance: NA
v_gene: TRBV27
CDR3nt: TGTGCCAGCCACAGTGGCTACGAGCAGTACTTC
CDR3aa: CASHSGYEQYF

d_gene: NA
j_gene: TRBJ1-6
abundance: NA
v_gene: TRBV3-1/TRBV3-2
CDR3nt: TGTGCCAGCAGCCAATTCAGGGGTAATTCACCCCTCCACTTT
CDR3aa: CASSQFRGNSPLHF

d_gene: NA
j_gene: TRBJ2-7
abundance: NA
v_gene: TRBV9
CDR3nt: TGTGCCAGCAGCGTTACACCCGCCTTCTACGAGCAGTACTTC
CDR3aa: CASSVTPAFYEQYF

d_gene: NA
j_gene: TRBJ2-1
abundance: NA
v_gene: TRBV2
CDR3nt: TGTGCCAGCAATTCGGGTCTGTACGACAATGAGCAGTTCTTC
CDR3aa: CASNSGLYDNEQFF

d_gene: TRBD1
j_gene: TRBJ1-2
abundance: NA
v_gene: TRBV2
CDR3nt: TGTGCCAGCAGTGACGACAGGGGTGTCTATGGCTACACCTTC
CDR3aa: CASSDDRGVYGYTF

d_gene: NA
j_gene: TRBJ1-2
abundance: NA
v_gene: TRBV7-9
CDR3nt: TGTGCCAGCAGTCCCTCCACTCTCCAGGTCGACTACACCTTC
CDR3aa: CASSPSTLQVDYTF

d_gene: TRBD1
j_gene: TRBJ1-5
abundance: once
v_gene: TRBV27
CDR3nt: TGTGCCAGCAGTCCCGGGACAGGGAATCAGCCCCAGCATTTT
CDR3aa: CASSPGTGNQPQHF

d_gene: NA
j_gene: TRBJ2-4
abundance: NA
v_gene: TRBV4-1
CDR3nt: TGCGCCAGCAGCCAAGATTTTCGGAAAAACATTCAGTACTTC
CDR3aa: CASSQDFRKNIQYF

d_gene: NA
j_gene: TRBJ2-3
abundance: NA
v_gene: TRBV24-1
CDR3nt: TGTGCCACCAGTGATCCACCGGGACACACACTGACAGATACGCAGTATTTT
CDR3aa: CATSDPPGHTLTDTQYF

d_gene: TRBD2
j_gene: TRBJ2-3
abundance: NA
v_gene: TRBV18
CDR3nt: TGTGCCAGCTCACCCCTAGCGGGGCGGAGCACAGATACGCAGTATTTT
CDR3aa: CASSPLAGRSTDTQYF

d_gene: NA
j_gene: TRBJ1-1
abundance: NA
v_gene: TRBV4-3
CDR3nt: TGCGCCAGCAGCCAAGAATCAGGGCTGAACACTGAAGCTTTCTTT
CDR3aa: CASSQESGLNTEAFF

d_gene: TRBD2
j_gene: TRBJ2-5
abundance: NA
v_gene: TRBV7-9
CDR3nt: TGTGCCAGCAGCTTGACTAGCGGTCAAGAGACCCAGTACTTC
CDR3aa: CASSLTSGQETQYF

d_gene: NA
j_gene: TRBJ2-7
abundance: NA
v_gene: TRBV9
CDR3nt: TGTGCCAGCAGCGTCGAGGACAGTTGGGGGTTAGGCGAGCAGTACTTC
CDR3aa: CASSVEDSWGLGEQYF